This entry concerns a single T cell receptor beta chain. Antigen: not known. The record originates from a study of naive and memory T cell subsets. Study conclusions and caveats: Diversity fell and Gini index rose from naive through CM, EM, EMRA.

Both TRBC1 and TRBC2 were covered by a beta constant-region primer of two equimolar oligonucleotides. Ligation attached a single-stranded oligonucleotide with a 12-nucleotide UMI and the SP2 primer to the cDNA 3' end. TCRdb processed the UMI-ligation and nested PCR reads anew with MiXCR; each CDR3 protein has one entry. The table lists 120,000 to 150,000 distinct CDR3 sequences, about a sixth of them singletons. Sequencing used naive CD4+ T cells from blood. The clonotype comes from a human donor in good health.

The CDR3 reads CASSLGGPRSSYEQYF. The DNA of the CDR3 is TGTGCCAGCAGCTTGGGAGGTCCCCGAAGCTCCTACGAGCAGTACTTC. This chain connects TRBV7-8 to TRBJ2-7; D is possibly TRBD2 (6 bases). Germline values: CDR1 SGHVS, CDR2 FQNEAQ. The CDR3 totals 16 residues. V was trimmed by 3 bases and J by 0 bases, leaving 15 bases between them.